This T cell receptor beta chain came from a study of long-term antiretroviral therapy in people with HIV. Study-wide points: Controls had broader CDR3 length ranges than HIV repertoires did.

Survey level was the resolution at which the v3.0 immunoSEQ assay ran. The table came from immunoSEQ multiplex PCR; TCRdb's copy has only in-frame clones and leaves some out. The sample includes around 30,000 clones, less than 90% of them seen just once. The CDR3 consists of 14 residues. V was cut by 2 bases and J by 1 base, with 6 bases left in between. The germline CDR1 and CDR2 sequences are SGHRS and YFSETQ. Concerning this clone: The antigen is not known.

The chain joins TRBV5-1 to TRBJ2-2; D unresolved. The source was unsorted PBMCs, collected 0.4 years after starting antiretroviral therapy. The origin of this receptor is a man aged 18 to 35 with HIV. CDR3 residues: CASSLRMNTGELFF. Here the CDR3 DNA reads TGCGCCAGCAGCTTAAGGATGAACACCGGGGAGCTGTTTTTT. The whole variable domain, remainder taken from reference TRBV5-1 and TRBJ2-2, is KAGVTQTPRYLIKTRGQQVTLSCSPISGHRSVSWYQQTPGQGLQFLFEYFSETQRNKGNFPGRFSGRQFSNSRSEMNVSTLELGDSALYLCASSLRMNTGELFFGEGSRLTVL.